Listed below are T cell receptor beta chains from one sample, sequenced in a study of CXCR3-negative and CXCR3-positive naive CD8 T cells. TCRdb re-called the 5' RACE reads; every CDR3 protein appears as one record, without DNA. The ten top clones account for less than 0.55%, within a sample of 100,000 to 150,000 distinct CDR3 sequences. The sequencing input was naive CXCR3- CD8+ T cells from blood. The receptor set was obtained from a human donor in good health. Some clones in this sample may be carry-over from other donors' samples. Each CDR3 is given with its conserved first and last residue.

V gene,J gene,CDR3 protein
TRBV21-1,TRBJ2-1,CASSKVTMLEQFF
TRBV5-1,TRBJ2-3,CASSLFYGQVKDTQYF
TRBV6-2/TRBV6-3,TRBJ2-1,CASSRDGSFYNEQFF
TRBV6-5,TRBJ1-1,CASSYLGTGTEAFF
TRBV14,TRBJ1-2,CASSQDLGSSYGYTF
TRBV2,TRBJ1-1,CASNNPGSGQMNTEAFF
TRBV4-1,TRBJ1-5,CASSQVVGGQPQHF
TRBV6-6,TRBJ1-2,CASSDWSGRTYGYTF
TRBV7-9,TRBJ2-5,CASSQWRGREGETQYF
TRBV28,TRBJ2-5,CASSLLGDEGETQYF
TRBV29-1,TRBJ2-2,CSVVEDRGVETGELFF
TRBV28,TRBJ1-5,CASGDPNQPQHF
TRBV25-1,TRBJ1-2,CASSGQGLVDGYTF
TRBV3-1,TRBJ2-1,CASSQDGGDEQFF
TRBV29-1,TRBJ2-3,CSVGGLAGGPTDTQYF
TRBV5-1,TRBJ2-7,CASSLYDFDEQYF